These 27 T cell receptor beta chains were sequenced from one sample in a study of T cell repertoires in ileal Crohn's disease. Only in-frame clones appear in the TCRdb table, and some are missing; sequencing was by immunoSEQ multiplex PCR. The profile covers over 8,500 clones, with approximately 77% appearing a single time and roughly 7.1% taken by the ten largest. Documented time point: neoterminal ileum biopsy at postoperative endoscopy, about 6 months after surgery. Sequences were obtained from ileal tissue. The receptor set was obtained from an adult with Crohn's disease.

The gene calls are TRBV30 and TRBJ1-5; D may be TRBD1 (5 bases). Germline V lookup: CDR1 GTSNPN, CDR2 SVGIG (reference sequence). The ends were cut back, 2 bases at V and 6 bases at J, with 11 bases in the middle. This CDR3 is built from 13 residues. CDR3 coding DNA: TGTGCCTGGAGTATAGGGGCTGGTCAGCCCCAGCATTTT. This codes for CAWSIGAGQPQHF. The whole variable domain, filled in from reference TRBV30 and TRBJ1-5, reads SQTIHQWPATLVQPVGSPLSLECTVEGTSNPNLYWYRQAAGRGLQLLFYSVGIGQISSEVPQNLSASRPQDRQFILSSKKLLLSDSGFYLCAWSIGAGQPQHFGDGTRLSIL.

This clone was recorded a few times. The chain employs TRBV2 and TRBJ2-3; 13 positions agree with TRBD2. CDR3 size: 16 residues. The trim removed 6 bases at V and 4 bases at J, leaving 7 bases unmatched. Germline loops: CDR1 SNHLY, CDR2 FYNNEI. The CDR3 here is CASRATSGRPSDTQYF. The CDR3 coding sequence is TGTGCCAGCAGGGCGACTAGCGGGAGGCCCTCAGATACGCAGTATTTT.

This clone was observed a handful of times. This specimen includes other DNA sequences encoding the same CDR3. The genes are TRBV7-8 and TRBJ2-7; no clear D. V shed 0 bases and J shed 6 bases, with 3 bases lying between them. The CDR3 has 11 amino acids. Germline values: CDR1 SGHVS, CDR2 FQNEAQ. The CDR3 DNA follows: TGTGCCAGCAGCTTAGCCCGCGAGCAGTACTTC. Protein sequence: CASSLAREQYF.

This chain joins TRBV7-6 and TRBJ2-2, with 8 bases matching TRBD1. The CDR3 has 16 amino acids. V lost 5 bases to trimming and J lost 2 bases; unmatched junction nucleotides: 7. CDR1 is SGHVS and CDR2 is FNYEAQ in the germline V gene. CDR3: CASSLGTGANTGELFF. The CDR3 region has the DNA TGTGCCAGCAGCCTGGGGACAGGCGCCAACACCGGGGAGCTGTTTTTT.

As DNA, the CDR3 is TGCGCCAGCAGCCAAGAAGACAGCTCGTCCTACGAGCAGTACTTC. Its protein product is CASSQEDSSSYEQYF. This rearrangement joins TRBV4-1 to TRBJ2-7; a weak D match, TRBD1 (5 bases). Germline CDR1 reads MGHRA; CDR2 reads YSYEKL. This CDR3 region has 15 residues. The V and J ends lost 0 bases and 1 base respectively, with 10 bases between them.

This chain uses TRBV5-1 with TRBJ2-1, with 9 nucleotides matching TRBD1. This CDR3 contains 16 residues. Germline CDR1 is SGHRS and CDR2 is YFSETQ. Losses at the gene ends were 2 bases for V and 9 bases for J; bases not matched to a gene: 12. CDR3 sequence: CASSLPTGTGSGEQFF. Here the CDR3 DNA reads TGCGCCAGCAGCTTACCCACCGGGACAGGGTCAGGTGAGCAGTTCTTC. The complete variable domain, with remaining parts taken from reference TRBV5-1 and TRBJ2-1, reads KAGVTQTPRYLIKTRGQQVTLSCSPISGHRSVSWYQQTPGQGLQFLFEYFSETQRNKGNFPGRFSGRQFSNSRSEMNVSTLELGDSALYLCASSLPTGTGSGEQFFGPGTRLTVL.

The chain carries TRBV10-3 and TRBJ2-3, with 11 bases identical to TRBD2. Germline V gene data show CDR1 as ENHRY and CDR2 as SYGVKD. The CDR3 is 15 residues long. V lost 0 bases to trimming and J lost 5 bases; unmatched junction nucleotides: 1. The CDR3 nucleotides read TGTGCCATCAGTGAGTCGCTAGCGGGAGGAGATACGCAGTATTTT. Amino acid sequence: CAISESLAGGDTQYF.

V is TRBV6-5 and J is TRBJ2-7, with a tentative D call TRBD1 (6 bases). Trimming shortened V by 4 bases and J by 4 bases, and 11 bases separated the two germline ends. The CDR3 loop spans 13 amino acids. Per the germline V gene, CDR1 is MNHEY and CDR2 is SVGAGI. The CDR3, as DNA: TGTGCCAGCAGTTTAGGGGGATTTTACGAGCAGTACTTC. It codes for CASSLGGFYEQYF.

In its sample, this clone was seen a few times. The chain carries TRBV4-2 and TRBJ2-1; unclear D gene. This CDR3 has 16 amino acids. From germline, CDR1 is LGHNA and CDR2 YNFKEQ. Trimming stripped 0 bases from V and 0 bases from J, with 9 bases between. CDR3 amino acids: CASSQDLRSSYNEQFF. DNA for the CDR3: TGTGCCAGCAGCCAAGATCTTAGGAGCTCCTACAATGAGCAGTTCTTC.

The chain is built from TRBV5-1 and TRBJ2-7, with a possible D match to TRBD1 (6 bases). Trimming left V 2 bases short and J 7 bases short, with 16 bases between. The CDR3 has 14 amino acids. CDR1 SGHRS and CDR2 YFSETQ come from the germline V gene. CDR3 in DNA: TGCGCCAGCAGCTTTCAAACAGGGACGAGGGAGCAGTACTTC. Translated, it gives CASSFQTGTREQYF.

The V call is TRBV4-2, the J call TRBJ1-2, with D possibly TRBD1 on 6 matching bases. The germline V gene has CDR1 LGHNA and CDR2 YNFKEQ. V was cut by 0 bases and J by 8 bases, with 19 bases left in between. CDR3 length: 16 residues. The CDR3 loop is CASSQDATGRSRGYTF. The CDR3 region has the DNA TGTGCCAGCAGCCAAGATGCAACAGGGCGAAGTCGCGGCTACACCTTC.

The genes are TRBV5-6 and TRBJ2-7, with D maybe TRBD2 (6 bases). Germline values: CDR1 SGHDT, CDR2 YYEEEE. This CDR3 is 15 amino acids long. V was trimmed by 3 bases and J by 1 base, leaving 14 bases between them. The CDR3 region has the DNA TGTGCCAGCAGCTCCTGGGGGGTTTTATCCTACGAGCAGTACTTC. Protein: CASSSWGVLSYEQYF.

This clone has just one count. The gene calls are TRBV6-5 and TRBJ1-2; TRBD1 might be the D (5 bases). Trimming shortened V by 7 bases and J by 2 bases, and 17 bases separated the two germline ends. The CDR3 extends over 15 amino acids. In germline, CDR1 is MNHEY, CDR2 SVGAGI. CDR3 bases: TGTGCCAGCAACGACGGGGCTGGGGGGAACTATGGCTACACCTTC. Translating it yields CASNDGAGGNYGYTF.

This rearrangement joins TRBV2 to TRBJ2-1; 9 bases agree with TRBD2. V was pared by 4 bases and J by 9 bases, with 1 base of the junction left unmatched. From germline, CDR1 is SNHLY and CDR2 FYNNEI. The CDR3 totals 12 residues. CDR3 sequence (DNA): TGTGCCAGCAGTGGGACTAGCGTTGAGCAGTTCTTC. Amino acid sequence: CASSGTSVEQFF.

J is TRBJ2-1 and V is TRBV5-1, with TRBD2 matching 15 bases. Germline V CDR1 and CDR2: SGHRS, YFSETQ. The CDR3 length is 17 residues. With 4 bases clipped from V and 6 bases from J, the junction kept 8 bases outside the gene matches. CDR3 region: CASSLAMGLAGGNEQFF. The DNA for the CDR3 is TGCGCCAGCAGCCTTGCAATGGGACTAGCGGGAGGCAATGAGCAGTTCTTC.

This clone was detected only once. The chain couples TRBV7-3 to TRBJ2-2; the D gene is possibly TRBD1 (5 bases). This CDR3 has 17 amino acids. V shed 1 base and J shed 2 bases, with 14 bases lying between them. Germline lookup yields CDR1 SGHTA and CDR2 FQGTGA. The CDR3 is CASSLIGPGKNTGELFF. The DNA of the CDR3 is TGTGCCAGCAGCTTAATCGGGCCAGGGAAAAACACCGGGGAGCTGTTTTTT.

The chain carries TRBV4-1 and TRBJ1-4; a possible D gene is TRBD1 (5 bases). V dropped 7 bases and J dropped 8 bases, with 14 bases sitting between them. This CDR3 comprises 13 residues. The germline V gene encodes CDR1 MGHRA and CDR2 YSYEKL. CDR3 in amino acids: CASTARGSEKLFF. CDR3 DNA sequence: TGCGCCAGCACTGCTAGGGGTAGCGAAAAACTGTTTTTT.

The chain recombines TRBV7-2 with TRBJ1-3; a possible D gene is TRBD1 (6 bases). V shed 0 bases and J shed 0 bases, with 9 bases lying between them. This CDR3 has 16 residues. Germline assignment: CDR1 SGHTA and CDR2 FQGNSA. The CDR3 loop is CASSLATGLSGNTIYF. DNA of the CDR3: TGTGCCAGCAGCTTAGCCACAGGGCTCTCTGGAAACACCATATATTTT. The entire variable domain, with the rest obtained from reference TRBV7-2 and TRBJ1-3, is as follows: GAGVSQSPSNKVTEKGKDVELRCDPISGHTALYWYRQSLGQGLEFLIYFQGNSAPDKSGLPSDRFSAERTGGSVSTLTIQRTQQEDSAVYLCASSLATGLSGNTIYFGEGSWLTVV.

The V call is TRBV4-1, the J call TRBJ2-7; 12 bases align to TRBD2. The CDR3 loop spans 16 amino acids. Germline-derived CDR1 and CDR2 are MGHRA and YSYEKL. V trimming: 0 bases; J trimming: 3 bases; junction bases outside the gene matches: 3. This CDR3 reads CASSQDRTSGIYEQYF. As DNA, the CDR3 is TGCGCCAGCAGCCAAGATCGGACTAGCGGGATCTACGAGCAGTACTTC.

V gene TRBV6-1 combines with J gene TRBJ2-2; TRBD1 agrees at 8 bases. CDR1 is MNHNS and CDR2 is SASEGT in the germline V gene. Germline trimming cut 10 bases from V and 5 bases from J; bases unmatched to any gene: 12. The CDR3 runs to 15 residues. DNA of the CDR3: TGTGCCACCCCCCTGGCAGGGGGCGAGACCGGGGAGCTGTTTTTT. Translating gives CATPLAGGETGELFF.

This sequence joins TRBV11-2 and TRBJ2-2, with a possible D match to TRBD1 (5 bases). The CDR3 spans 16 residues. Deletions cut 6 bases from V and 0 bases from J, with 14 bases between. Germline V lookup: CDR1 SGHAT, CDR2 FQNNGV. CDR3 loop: CASSRNGHSNTGELFF. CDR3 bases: TGTGCCAGCAGTCGAAATGGACACTCGAACACCGGGGAGCTGTTTTTT.

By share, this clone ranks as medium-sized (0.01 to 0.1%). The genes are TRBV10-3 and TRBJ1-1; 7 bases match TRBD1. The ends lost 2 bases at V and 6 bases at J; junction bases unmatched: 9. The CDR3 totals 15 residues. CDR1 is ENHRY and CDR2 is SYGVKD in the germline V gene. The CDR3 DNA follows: TGTGCCATCAGTGAGCCGAGAAACCAGGGGGCTGAAGCTTTCTTT. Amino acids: CAISEPRNQGAEAFF.

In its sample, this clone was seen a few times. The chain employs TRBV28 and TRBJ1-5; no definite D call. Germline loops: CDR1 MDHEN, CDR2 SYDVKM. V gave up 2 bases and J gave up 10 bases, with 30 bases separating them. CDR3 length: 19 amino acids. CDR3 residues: CASSLRTSGGSILFRPQHF. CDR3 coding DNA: TGTGCCAGCAGTTTACGGACCTCGGGAGGGTCGATTTTATTCCGACCCCAGCATTTT.

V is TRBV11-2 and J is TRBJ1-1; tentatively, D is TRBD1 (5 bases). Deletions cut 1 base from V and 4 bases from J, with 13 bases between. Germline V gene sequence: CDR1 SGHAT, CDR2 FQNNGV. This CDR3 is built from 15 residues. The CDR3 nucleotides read TGTGCCAGCAGCTTAGCCCCAAGGGGCGGCACTGAAGCTTTCTTT. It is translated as CASSLAPRGGTEAFF.

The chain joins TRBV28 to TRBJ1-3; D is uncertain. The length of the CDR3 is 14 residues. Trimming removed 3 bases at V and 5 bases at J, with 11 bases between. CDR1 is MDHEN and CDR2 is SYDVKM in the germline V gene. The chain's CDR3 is CASSLPGPRNTIYF. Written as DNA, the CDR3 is TGTGCCAGCAGTTTGCCGGGTCCCCGAAACACCATATATTTT.

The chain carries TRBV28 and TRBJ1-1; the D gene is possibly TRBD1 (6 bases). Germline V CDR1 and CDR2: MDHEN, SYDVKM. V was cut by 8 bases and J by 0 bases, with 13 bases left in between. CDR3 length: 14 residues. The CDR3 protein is CASDRPRMNTEAFF. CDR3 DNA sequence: TGTGCCAGCGACAGGCCTAGGATGAACACTGAAGCTTTCTTT.

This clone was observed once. The CDR3 here is CASSPVSGANVLTF. The CDR3 DNA follows: TGTGCCAGCAGTCCAGTCTCTGGGGCCAACGTCCTGACTTTC. The chain links TRBV6-5 to TRBJ2-6; the D is unclear. The CDR3 has 14 residues. The V end lost 5 bases, the J end lost 0 bases, and 5 bases lay between the germline ends. Germline V CDR1 and CDR2: MNHEY, SVGAGI.